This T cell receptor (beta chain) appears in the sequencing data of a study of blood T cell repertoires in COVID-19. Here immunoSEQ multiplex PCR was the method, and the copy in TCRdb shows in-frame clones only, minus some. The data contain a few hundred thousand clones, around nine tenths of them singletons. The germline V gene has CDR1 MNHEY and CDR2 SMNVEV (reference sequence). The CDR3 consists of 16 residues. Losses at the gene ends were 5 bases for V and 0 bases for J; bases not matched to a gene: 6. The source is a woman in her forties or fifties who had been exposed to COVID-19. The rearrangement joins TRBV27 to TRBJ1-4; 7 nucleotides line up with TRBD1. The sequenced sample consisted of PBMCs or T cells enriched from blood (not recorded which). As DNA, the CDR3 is TGTGCCAGCAGTGCGGGACAGCGAACAACTAATGAAAAACTGTTTTTT. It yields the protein CASSAGQRTTNEKLFF.